A single T cell receptor beta chain is shown here with its context. The entry originates in a study of blood T cell repertoires in COVID-19. Study at large: Whether acute or convalescent, the COVID-19 samples came from the United States, Italy and Spain. The cDNA or gDNA used as material had been derived from T cells, B-cell-depleted T cells, or PBMCs.

Under the authors' procedure: The authors estimated nucleated cell counts from reference gene primer amplification. Sequencing was performed with immunoSEQ multiplex PCR; in TCRdb, only in-frame clones are kept and a portion is missing. The V and J calls and the clone size are those of that table, but D and trimming were determined from the DNA. The sample includes fewer than 350,000 clones, 75% to 95% of them seen just once. V lost 5 bases and J lost 2; bases outside the gene matches: 3. The CDR3 runs 14 residues. Per the germline V gene, CDR1 is MNHEY and CDR2 is SMNVEV (reference sequence). Sequencing was performed on peripheral blood. The receptor was derived from a woman under 40 with COVID-19, enrolled during active disease. This chain joins TRBV27 and TRBJ2-7, with 10 bases that match TRBD2. The CDR3 sequence is CASSRTSGTYEQYF. CDR3 coding DNA: TGTGCCAGCAGTCGAACTAGCGGGACCTACGAGCAGTACTTC.